This record concerns one TCR beta chain sequence. No antigen is known for it. This sample was taken from a study of T cell responses to AZD1222 COVID-19 vaccine. Study overall: Second-dose intervals near 4 or 12 weeks were combined. The study, taken as a whole, reports: The sample set comprised mostly white British donors with more females, and clonal diversity was possibly underestimated. Reportedly, nearly half of unique spike TCRs recognized epitopes outside B.1.351/B.1.1.7 mutations. Spike-specific TCR breadth and depth went up after people got two AZD1222 doses.

Sequencing was performed with immunoSEQ multiplex PCR; in TCRdb, only in-frame clones are kept and a portion is missing. The data show roughly 150,000 clones, 70% to 90% seen once. The CDR3 length is 15 residues. Germline V gives CDR1 WSHSY, CDR2 SAAADI. Trimming stripped 2 bases from V and 5 bases from J, with 12 bases between. The sequence came from an adult in good health. The input for sequencing was peripheral blood, taken on day 0 of AZD1222 vaccination. The chain couples TRBV10-2 to TRBJ1-4; no firm D call. As DNA, the CDR3 is TGCGCCAGCAGTGAGCTATTAGGAGGGAATGAAAAACTGTTTTTT. Translating gives CASSELLGGNEKLFF.